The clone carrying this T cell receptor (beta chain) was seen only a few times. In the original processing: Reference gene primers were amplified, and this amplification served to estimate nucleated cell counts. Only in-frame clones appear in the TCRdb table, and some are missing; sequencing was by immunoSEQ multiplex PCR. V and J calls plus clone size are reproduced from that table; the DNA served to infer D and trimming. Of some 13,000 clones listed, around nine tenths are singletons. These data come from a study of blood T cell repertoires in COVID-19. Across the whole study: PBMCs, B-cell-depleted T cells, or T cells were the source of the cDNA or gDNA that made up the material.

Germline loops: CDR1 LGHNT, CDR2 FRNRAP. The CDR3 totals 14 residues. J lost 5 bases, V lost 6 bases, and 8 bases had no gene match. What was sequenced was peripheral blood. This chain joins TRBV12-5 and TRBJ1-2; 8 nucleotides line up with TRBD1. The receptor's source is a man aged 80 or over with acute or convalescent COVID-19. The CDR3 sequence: CASGFDRGAYGYTF. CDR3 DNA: TGTGCTAGTGGATTTGACAGGGGCGCATATGGCTACACCTTC.